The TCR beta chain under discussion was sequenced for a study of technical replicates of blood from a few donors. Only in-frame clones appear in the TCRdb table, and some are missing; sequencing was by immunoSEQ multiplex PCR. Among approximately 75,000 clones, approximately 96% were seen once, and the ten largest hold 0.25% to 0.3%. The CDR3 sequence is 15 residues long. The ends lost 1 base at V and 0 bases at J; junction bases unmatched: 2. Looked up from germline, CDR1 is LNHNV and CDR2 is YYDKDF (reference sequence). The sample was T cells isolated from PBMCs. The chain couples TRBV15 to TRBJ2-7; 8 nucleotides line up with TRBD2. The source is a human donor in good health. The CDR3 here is CATSRGGTSSYEQYF. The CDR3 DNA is TGTGCCACCAGCAGAGGCGGGACTAGCTCCTACGAGCAGTACTTC. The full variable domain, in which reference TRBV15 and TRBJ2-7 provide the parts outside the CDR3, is DAMVIQNPRYQVTQFGKPVTLSCSQTLNHNVMYWYQQKSSQAPKLLFHYYDKDFNNEADTPDNFQSRRPNTSFCFLDIRSPGLGDTAMYLCATSRGGTSSYEQYFGPGTRLTVT.